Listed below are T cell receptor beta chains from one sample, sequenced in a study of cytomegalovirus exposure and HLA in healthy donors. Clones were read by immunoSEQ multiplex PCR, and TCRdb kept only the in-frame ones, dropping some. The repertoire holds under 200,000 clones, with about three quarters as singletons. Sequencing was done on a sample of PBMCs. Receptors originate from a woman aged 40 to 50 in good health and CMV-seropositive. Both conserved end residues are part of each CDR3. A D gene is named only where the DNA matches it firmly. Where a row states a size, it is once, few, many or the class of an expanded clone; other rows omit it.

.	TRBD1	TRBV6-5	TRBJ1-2	TGTGCCAGCAGGCCGGGACAGGGTTCTAACTATGGCTACACCTTC	CASRPGQGSNYGYTF
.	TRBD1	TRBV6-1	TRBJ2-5	TGTGCCAGCAGCGCCGGGACAGGGGGACAAGAGACCCAGTACTTC	CASSAGTGGQETQYF
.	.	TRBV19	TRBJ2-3	TGTGCCAGTAGTAAAGGGGGGGGGTTTACGGATACGCAGTATTTT	CASSKGGGFTDTQYF
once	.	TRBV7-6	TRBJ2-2	TGTGCCAGCAGCTTTAACAGGTTAAACACCGGGGAGCTGTTTTTT	CASSFNRLNTGELFF
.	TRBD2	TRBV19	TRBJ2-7	TGTGCCAGTGGGTCTAGCGGGAGCTACGAGCAGTACTTC	CASGSSGSYEQYF
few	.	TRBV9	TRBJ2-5	TGTGCCAGCAGCCCTTCCCCCGAGCAAGAGACCCAGTACTTC	CASSPSPEQETQYF
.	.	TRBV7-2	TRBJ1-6	TGTGCCAGCAGGCTTAGCGGGCTCGGGGACTATAATTCACCCCTCCACTTT	CASRLSGLGDYNSPLHF
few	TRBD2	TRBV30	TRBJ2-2	TGTGCCTGGAGTTTGGGGGGGGCCGGGGAGCTGTTTTTT	CAWSLGGAGELFF
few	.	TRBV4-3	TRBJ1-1	TGCGCCAGCAGCCAAGATCTAATCGGGACTGAAGCTTTCTTT	CASSQDLIGTEAFF
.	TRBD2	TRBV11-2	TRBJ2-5	TGTGCCAGCAGCTTAGATAATGCGGGGGGGCGTGAGACCCAGTACTTC	CASSLDNAGGRETQYF
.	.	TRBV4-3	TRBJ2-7	TGCGCCAGCAGCCAAGCTCCCCGGGGCGAGCAGTACTTC	CASSQAPRGEQYF
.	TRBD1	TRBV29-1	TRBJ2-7	TGCAGCGTTGTCCAGGGGGCGGGCGAGCAGTACTTC	CSVVQGAGEQYF